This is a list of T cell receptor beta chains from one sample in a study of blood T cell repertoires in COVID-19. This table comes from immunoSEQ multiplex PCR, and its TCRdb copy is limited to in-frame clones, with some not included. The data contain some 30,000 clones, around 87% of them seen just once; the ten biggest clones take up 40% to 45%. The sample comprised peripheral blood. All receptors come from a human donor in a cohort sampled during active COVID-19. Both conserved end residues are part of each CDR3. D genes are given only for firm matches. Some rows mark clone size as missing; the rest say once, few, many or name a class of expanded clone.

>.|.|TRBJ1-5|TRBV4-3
CASSQGQAGDQPQHF
TGCGCCAGCAGCCAAGGACAGGCGGGGGATCAGCCCCAGCATTTT
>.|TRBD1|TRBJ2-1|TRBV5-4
CASGQGGYNEQFF
TGTGCCAGCGGACAGGGGGGTTACAATGAGCAGTTCTTC
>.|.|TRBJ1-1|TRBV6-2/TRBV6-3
CASSYSFGAGYEAFF
TGTGCCAGCAGTTACTCGTTTGGGGCGGGGTACGAAGCTTTCTTT
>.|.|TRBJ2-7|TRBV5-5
CASRLTATYEQYF
TGTGCCAGCAGACTGACAGCGACCTACGAGCAGTACTTC
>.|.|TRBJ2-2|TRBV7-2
CASSLGPRKAGELFF
TGTGCCAGCAGCTTAGGGCCCAGGAAGGCCGGGGAGCTGTTTTTT
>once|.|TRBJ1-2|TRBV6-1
CASSEGGLPYGYTF
TGTGCCAGCAGTGAAGGGGGGCTCCCCTATGGCTACACCTTC
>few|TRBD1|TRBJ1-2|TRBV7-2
CASSRDRVIYGYTF
TGTGCCAGCAGCAGGGACAGGGTGATCTATGGCTACACCTTC
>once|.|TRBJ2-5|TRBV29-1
CSVDRNRKETQYF
TGCAGCGTCGACAGAAACAGGAAAGAGACCCAGTACTTC
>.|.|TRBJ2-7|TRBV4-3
CASSQDRGYTPYEQYF
TGCGCCAGCAGCCAAGATCGAGGCTACACTCCCTACGAGCAGTACTTC
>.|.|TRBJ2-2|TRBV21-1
CASSVRTAGELFF
TGTGCCAGCAGCGTCCGGACAGCCGGGGAGCTGTTTTTT
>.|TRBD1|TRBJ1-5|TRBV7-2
CASSSRTGESQPQHF
TGTGCCAGCAGCTCCAGGACAGGGGAAAGTCAGCCCCAGCATTTT
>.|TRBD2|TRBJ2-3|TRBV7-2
CASGAQRGPGTDTQYF
TGTGCCAGCGGGGCCCAGCGGGGGCCGGGGACAGATACGCAGTATTTT
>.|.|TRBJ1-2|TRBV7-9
CASSATRGYGYTF
TGTGCCAGCAGTGCGACCCGGGGCTATGGCTACACCTTC
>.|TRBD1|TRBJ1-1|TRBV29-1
CSVDVGQGYTEAFF
TGCAGCGTTGATGTTGGACAGGGGTACACTGAAGCTTTCTTT
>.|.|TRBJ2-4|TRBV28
CASSWRGENIQYF
TGTGCCAGCAGCTGGCGGGGAGAAAACATTCAGTACTTC
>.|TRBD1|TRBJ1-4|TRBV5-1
CASSLGGTVEKLFF
TGCGCCAGCAGCTTAGGTGGGACAGTTGAAAAACTGTTTTTT
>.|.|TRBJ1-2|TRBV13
CASSLSPPSGNYGYTF
TGTGCCAGCAGCTTATCACCCCCCTCAGGGAACTATGGCTACACCTTC
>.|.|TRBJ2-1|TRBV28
CASSLLDYNEQFF
TGTGCCAGCAGTTTACTAGATTACAATGAGCAGTTCTTC
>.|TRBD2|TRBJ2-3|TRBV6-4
CASSDRAGGPDTQYF
TGTGCCAGCAGTGACCGGGCGGGGGGACCAGATACGCAGTATTTT
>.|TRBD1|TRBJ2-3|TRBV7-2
CASRRQGVTGTDTQYF
TGTGCCAGCAGGAGACAGGGGGTGACGGGCACAGATACGCAGTATTTT
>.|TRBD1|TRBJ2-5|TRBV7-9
CASSPTGGLTETQYF
TGTGCCAGCAGCCCGACAGGGGGTCTTACGGAGACCCAGTACTTC
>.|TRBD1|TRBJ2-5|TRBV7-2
CASSFGQGETQYF
TGTGCCAGCAGCTTCGGACAGGGAGAGACCCAGTACTTC
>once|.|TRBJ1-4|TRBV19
CASSRATNEKLFF
TGTGCCAGTAGCCGTGCAACTAATGAAAAACTGTTTTTT
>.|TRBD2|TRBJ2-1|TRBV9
CASSATGEGDNEQFF
TGTGCCAGCAGCGCCACGGGGGAGGGAGACAATGAGCAGTTCTTC
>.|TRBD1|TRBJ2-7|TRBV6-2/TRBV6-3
CASSWGQSYEQYF
TGTGCCAGCAGCTGGGGACAGAGCTACGAGCAGTACTTC
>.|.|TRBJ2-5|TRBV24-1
CATSPGEGWQETQYF
TGTGCCACCAGCCCAGGCGAGGGTTGGCAAGAGACCCAGTACTTC
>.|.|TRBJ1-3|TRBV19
CASSIILGNTIYF
TGTGCCAGTAGTATAATCCTCGGAAACACCATATATTTT
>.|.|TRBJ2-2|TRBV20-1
CSAGGGANTGELFF
TGCAGTGCTGGTGGGGGCGCGAACACCGGGGAGCTGTTTTTT
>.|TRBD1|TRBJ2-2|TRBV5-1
CASREQGDTGELFF
TGCGCCAGCAGGGAACAGGGGGACACCGGGGAGCTGTTTTTT
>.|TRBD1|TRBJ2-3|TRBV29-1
CSVAPTGYADTQYF
TGCAGCGTTGCCCCGACAGGGTACGCAGATACGCAGTATTTT
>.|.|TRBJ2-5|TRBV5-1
CASSPTVGETQYF
TGCGCCAGCAGCCCTACCGTCGGGGAGACCCAGTACTTC
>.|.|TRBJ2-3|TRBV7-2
CASSYFTDTQYF
TGTGCCAGCAGCTACTTCACAGATACGCAGTATTTT
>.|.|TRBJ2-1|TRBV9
CASSVAASVGLPLGEQFF
TGTGCCAGCAGCGTAGCTGCATCGGTAGGACTCCCCCTGGGGGAGCAGTTCTTC
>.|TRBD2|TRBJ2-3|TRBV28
CASRGRKLAGTDTQYF
TGTGCCAGCAGAGGCAGGAAACTAGCGGGCACAGATACGCAGTATTTT
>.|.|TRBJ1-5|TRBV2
CASSEGNSRNQPQHF
TGTGCCAGCAGTGAAGGGAACAGCCGCAATCAGCCCCAGCATTTT
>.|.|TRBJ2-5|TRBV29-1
CSASLYQETQYF
TGCAGCGCCTCCTTATACCAAGAGACCCAGTACTTC
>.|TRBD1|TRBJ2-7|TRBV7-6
CASSLRQGTHEQYF
TGTGCCAGCAGCCTGAGACAGGGGACCCACGAGCAGTACTTC
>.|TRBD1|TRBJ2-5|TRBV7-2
CASSLGLWQGAGETQYF
TGTGCCAGCAGCTTAGGGCTATGGCAGGGGGCTGGGGAGACCCAGTACTTC
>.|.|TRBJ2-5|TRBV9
CASSAGQSYQETQYF
TGTGCCAGCAGCGCCGGACAGTCTTACCAAGAGACCCAGTACTTC
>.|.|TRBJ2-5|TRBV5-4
CASSSYLAALKETQYF
TGTGCCAGCAGCTCTTATTTAGCGGCCCTAAAAGAGACCCAGTACTTC
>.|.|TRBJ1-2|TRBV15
CATSLPATGADYGYTF
TGTGCCACCAGCCTCCCGGCCACTGGAGCTGACTATGGCTACACCTTC
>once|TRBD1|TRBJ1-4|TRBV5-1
CASSLGQGGEKLFF
TGCGCCAGCAGCTTGGGACAGGGGGGCGAAAAACTGTTTTTT
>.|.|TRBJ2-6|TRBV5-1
CASSSQGPGANVLTF
TGCGCCAGCAGCTCCCAGGGGCCTGGGGCCAACGTCCTGACTTTC